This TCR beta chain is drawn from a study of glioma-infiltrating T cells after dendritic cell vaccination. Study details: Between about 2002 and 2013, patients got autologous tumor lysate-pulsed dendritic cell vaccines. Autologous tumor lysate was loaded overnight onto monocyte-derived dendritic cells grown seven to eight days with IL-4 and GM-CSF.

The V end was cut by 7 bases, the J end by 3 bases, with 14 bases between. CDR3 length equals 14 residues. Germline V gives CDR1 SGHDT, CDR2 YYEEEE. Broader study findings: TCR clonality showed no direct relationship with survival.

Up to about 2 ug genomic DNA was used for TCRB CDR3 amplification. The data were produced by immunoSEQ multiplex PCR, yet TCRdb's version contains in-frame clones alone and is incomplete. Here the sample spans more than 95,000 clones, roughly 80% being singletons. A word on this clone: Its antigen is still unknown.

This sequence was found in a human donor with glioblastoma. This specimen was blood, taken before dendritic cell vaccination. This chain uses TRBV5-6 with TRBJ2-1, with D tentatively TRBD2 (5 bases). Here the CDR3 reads CASVVGGFYNEQFF. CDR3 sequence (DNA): TGTGCCAGCGTCGTGGGCGGGTTCTACAATGAGCAGTTCTTC.